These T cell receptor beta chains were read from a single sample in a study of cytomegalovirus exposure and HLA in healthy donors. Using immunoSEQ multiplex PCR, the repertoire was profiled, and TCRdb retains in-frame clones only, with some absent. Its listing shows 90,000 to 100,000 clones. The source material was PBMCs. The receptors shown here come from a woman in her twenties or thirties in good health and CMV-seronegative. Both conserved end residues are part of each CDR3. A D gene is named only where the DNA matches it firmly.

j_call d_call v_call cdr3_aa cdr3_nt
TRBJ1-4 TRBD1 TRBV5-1 CASSSGQHNEKLFF TGCGCCAGCAGCTCGGGACAGCATAATGAAAAACTGTTTTTT
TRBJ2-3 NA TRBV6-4 CASSAGSTDTQYF TGTGCCAGCAGTGCGGGGTCCACAGATACGCAGTATTTT
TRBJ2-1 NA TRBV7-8 CASSLVSYNEQFF TGTGCCAGCAGCTTAGTTTCTTACAATGAGCAGTTCTTC
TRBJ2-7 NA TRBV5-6 CASSLVVGEGYEQYF TGTGCCAGCAGCTTGGTCGTAGGGGAAGGCTACGAGCAGTACTTC
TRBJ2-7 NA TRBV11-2 CASSTTGTYEQYF TGTGCCAGCAGCACAACAGGGACCTACGAGCAGTACTTC
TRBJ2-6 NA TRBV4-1 CASSPGVGANVLTF TGCGCCAGCAGCCCAGGGGTCGGGGCCAACGTCCTGACTTTC
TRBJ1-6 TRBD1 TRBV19 CASSNRGNSPLHF TGTGCCAGTAGTAACAGGGGAAATTCACCCCTCCACTTT
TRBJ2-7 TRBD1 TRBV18 CASSLRQGRHEQYF TGTGCCAGCTCACTTAGACAGGGGAGGCACGAGCAGTACTTC
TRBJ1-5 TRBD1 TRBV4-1 CASSLIGGQGGQPQHF TGCGCCAGCAGCCTAATCGGAGGACAGGGCGGTCAGCCCCAGCATTTT
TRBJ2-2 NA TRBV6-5 CASRRGGVNTGELFF TGTGCCAGCAGGAGAGGGGGAGTCAACACCGGGGAGCTGTTTTTT
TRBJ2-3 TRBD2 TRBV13 CASSPRLAGGTGTDTQYF TGTGCCAGCAGCCCTAGACTAGCGGGAGGGACTGGCACAGATACGCAGTATTTT
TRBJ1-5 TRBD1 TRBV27 CASSGQGGMQPQHF TGTGCCAGCAGTGGACAGGGAGGGATGCAGCCCCAGCATTTT
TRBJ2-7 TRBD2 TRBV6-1 CASSMASGRFEQYF TGTGCCAGCAGTATGGCTAGCGGGCGGTTCGAGCAGTACTTC
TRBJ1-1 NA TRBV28 CASRLGQNTEAFF TGTGCCAGCCGACTCGGACAAAACACTGAAGCTTTCTTT